Listed here are 17 T cell receptor beta chains from one sample, sequenced in a study of T-cell reconstitution after alpha-beta-depleted transplantation in children. This sample's TCRbeta library carried unique molecular identifier barcodes. TCRdb analysed the PCR reads with MiXCR anew, one entry per CDR3 protein. The sample comprises some 830,000 distinct CDR3 sequences, around 17% of which are singletons, and about 4.6% rests with the top ten. The sequences come from PBMCs, mostly from graft donor cells, collected 360 days after TCRalphabeta/CD19-depleted stem cell transplant. The origin of the receptors is a male patient aged 5 to 17 who had a stem cell transplant for acute lymphoblastic leukemia, so the T cells may come from the graft donor.

Only a few counts were recorded for this clonotype. The chain joins TRBV5-6 to TRBJ1-1, with D hard to call. The CDR3 sequence is 15 residues long. Germline lookup yields CDR1 SGHDT and CDR2 YYEEEE. V was pared by 0 bases and J by 0 bases, with 9 bases between. The CDR3: CASSLDTQLNTEAFF. CDR3 sequence (DNA): TGTGCCAGCAGCTTGGACACACAATTGAACACTGAAGCTTTCTTT.

This clonotype was picked up a small number of times. The chain links TRBV6-6 to TRBJ1-4; D ambiguous. This CDR3 is built from 13 residues. The V gene lost 5 bases and the J gene lost 6 bases, with 10 bases spanning the gap. In germline, CDR1 is MNHNY, CDR2 SVGAGI (reference sequence). CDR3 sequence (DNA): TGTGCCAGCAGTCTCCCCCGGGATGAAAAACTGTTTTTT. Translation gives CASSLPRDEKLFF.

Only a few counts were recorded for this clonotype. V usage is TRBV15 and J usage is TRBJ1-1; possible D gene TRBD1, 6 bases. The V end was cut by 0 bases, the J end by 7 bases, with 9 bases between. The CDR3 sequence is 13 residues long. CDR1 and CDR2 (germline): LNHNV, YYDKDF (reference sequence). CDR3 in DNA: TGTGCCACCAGCAGAGATTCCAGGGGTGAAGCTTTCTTT. This translates into CATSRDSRGEAFF.

This clonotype was counted a few times. The chain carries TRBV7-9 and TRBJ1-4; D possibly corresponds to TRBD1 (6 bases). The CDR3 loop spans 14 amino acids. V lost 3 bases and J 3 bases, leaving 8 bases between the germline ends. CDR1 is SEHNR, CDR2 FQNEAQ, per germline (reference sequence). The CDR3 DNA sequence: TGTGCCAGCAGCTTGGACAGAGCTAATGAAAAACTGTTTTTT. It is translated as CASSLDRANEKLFF.

The table lists this clonotype with many counts. This rearrangement joins TRBV11-2 to TRBJ2-1, with TRBD2 matching 8 bases. This CDR3 is 15 amino acids long. Losses at the gene ends were 1 base for V and 7 bases for J; bases not matched to a gene: 6. CDR1 is SGHAT and CDR2 is FQNNGV in the germline V gene. CDR3 region: CASSLVAGGLNEQFF. The CDR3 coding sequence is TGTGCCAGCAGCTTAGTTGCGGGAGGCCTGAATGAGCAGTTCTTC. The full variable domain, completed using reference TRBV11-2 and TRBJ2-1, is EAGVAQSPRYKIIEKRQSVAFWCNPISGHATLYWYQQILGQGPKLLIQFQNNGVVDDSQLPKDRFSAERLKGVDSTLKIQPAKLEDSAVYLCASSLVAGGLNEQFFGPGTRLTVL.

This clonotype was seen a handful of times. V usage is TRBV3-1 and J usage is TRBJ2-7; 8 nucleotides match TRBD1. This CDR3 is built from 15 residues. V shed 5 bases and J 2 bases; nucleotides not matched to a gene: 8. Germline V CDR1 and CDR2: LGHDT, YNNKEL (reference sequence). CDR3 sequence reads: CASSGSGTGAYEQYF. CDR3 nucleotide sequence: TGTGCCAGCAGCGGATCTGGGACAGGAGCCTACGAGCAGTACTTC.

This clonotype appeared a few times. V is TRBV7-6 and J is TRBJ2-7; TRBD2 might be the D (6 bases). Trimming shortened V by 1 base and J by 0 bases, and 13 bases separated the two germline ends. The CDR3 has 16 amino acids. CDR1 is SGHVS and CDR2 is FNYEAQ in the germline V gene. DNA for the CDR3: TGTGCCAGCAGCTTAGTCCTTAGCGGCCTCTCCTACGAGCAGTACTTC. Residues: CASSLVLSGLSYEQYF.

Many counts were recorded for this clonotype. The chain links TRBV12-3 or TRBV12-4 to TRBJ1-3; D perhaps matches TRBD1 (6 bases). V shed 6 bases and J shed 4 bases, with 16 bases lying between them. This CDR3 contains 15 residues. CDR3 amino acids: CASRYRQVPGNTIYF. CDR3 DNA sequence: TGTGCCAGCAGATATCGACAGGTTCCCGGAAACACCATATATTTT.

The J gene is TRBJ2-7, the V gene TRBV7-8, with 7 bases lining up with TRBD1. With V trimmed by 5 bases and J by 11 bases, 9 bases remained unmatched. The CDR3 runs 12 residues. The V gene's germline CDR1 is SGHVS and CDR2 FQNEAQ. This CDR3 reads CASSPQGGMEYF. CDR3 sequence (DNA): TGTGCCAGCAGCCCCCAAGGGGGCATGGAGTACTTC.

The J gene is TRBJ2-7, the V gene TRBV7-9; TRBD1 might be the D (5 bases). The CDR3 runs to 15 residues. The V end lost 2 bases, the J end lost 3 bases, and 14 bases lay between the germline ends. CDR1 and CDR2 from the germline V gene are SEHNR and FQNEAQ (reference sequence). CDR3 DNA: TGTGCCAGCAGCTTAAGGGGCTCGGCCCTCTACGAGCAGTACTTC. Its translation is CASSLRGSALYEQYF. Complete variable domain (other parts from reference TRBV7-9 and TRBJ2-7): DTGVSQNPRHKITKRGQNVTFRCDPISEHNRLYWYRQTLGQGPEFLTYFQNEAQLEKSRLLSDRFSAERPKGSFSTLEIQRTEQGDSAMYLCASSLRGSALYEQYFGPGTRLTVT.

This clonotype occurred a few times. V gene TRBV6-1 combines with J gene TRBJ2-2, with D possibly TRBD2 on 6 matching bases. Germline V lookup: CDR1 MNHNS, CDR2 SASEGT. V shed 5 bases and J shed 5 bases, with 15 bases lying between them. This CDR3 contains 15 residues. The CDR3 DNA is TGTGCCAGCAGTCCAGTGACTAGTCGGACCGGGGAGCTGTTTTTT. Encoded protein: CASSPVTSRTGELFF.

This clonotype was seen at least ten times. The chain joins TRBV28 to TRBJ2-3; D is perhaps TRBD1 (5 bases). The CDR3 spans 12 residues. Looked up from germline, CDR1 is MDHEN and CDR2 is SYDVKM. V shed 2 bases and J shed 10 bases, with 10 bases lying between them. CDR3 region: CASSLIQGSQYF. CDR3 nucleotides: TGTGCCAGCAGTTTAATTCAGGGTTCGCAGTATTTT.

The chain joins TRBV20-1 to TRBJ1-1; 8 positions agree with TRBD1. The J segment lost 6 bases and the V segment lost 4 bases, leaving 7 bases of the junction unmatched. The CDR3 loop spans 13 amino acids. The germline gives CDR1 DFQATT, CDR2 SNEGSKA (reference sequence). In DNA, the CDR3 is TGCAGTGCTACTCGGACAGGGAGCGCTGAAGCTTTCTTT. This translates into CSATRTGSAEAFF.

V usage is TRBV7-9 and J usage is TRBJ2-7; 8 nucleotides match TRBD1. The CDR3 covers 16 residues. The junction had 8 bases not matched to a gene; V was cut back by 1 base and J by 3 bases. Germline values: CDR1 SEHNR, CDR2 FQNEAQ (reference sequence). The CDR3 loop is CASSLVTQGALYEQYF. For the CDR3, the DNA is TGTGCCAGCAGCTTAGTGACGCAGGGGGCTCTCTACGAGCAGTACTTC.

This clonotype was counted many times. This chain links TRBV11-2 with TRBJ1-6; TRBD1 agrees at 8 bases. The CDR3 extends over 15 amino acids. Germline trimming cut 1 base from V and 9 bases from J; bases unmatched to any gene: 5. Looked up from germline, CDR1 is SGHAT and CDR2 is FQNNGV. The CDR3 DNA sequence: TGTGCCAGCAGCTTAGTGGACAGGGTTACTTCACCCCTCCACTTT. Its translation is CASSLVDRVTSPLHF.

V gene TRBV4-1 combines with J gene TRBJ2-5, with 7 nucleotides matching TRBD2. CDR1 is MGHRA, CDR2 YSYEKL, per germline. After removal of 1 base from V and 4 bases from J, the junction contained 6 bases not matched to a gene. CDR3 length: 15 residues. CDR3 protein: CASSQGPGRGETQYF. For the CDR3, the DNA is TGCGCCAGCAGCCAAGGGCCAGGGAGGGGAGAGACCCAGTACTTC.

This clonotype showed up just a few times. The chain is built from TRBV18 and TRBJ2-7; 10 bases line up with TRBD2. Looked up from germline, CDR1 is KGHSH and CDR2 is LQKENI. V trimming: 5 bases; J trimming: 2 bases; junction bases outside the gene matches: 3. CDR3 length: 14 residues. This CDR3 is CASSVAGGTYEQYF. The CDR3 DNA reads as TGTGCCAGCTCAGTAGCGGGAGGAACCTACGAGCAGTACTTC.